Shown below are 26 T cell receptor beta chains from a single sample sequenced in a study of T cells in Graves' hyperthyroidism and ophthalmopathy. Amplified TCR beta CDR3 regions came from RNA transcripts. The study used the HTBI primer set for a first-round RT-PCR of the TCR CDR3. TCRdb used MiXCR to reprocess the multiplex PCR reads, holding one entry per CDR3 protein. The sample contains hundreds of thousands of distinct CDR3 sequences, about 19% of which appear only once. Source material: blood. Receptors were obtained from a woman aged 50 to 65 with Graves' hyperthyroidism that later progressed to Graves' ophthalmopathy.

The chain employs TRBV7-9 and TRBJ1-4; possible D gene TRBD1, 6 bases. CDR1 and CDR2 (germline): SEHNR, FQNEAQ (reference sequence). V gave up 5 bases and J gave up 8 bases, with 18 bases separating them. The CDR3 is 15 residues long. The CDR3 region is CASSALVGAVEKLFF. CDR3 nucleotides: TGTGCCAGCAGCGCCCTTGTGGGGGCAGTAGAAAAACTGTTTTTT.

The CDR3 nucleotides read TGTGCCAGCAGCCAAGCGCTGACAGGAAGGACTGAAGCTTTCTTT. It codes for CASSQALTGRTEAFF. The genes are TRBV4-2 and TRBJ1-1; TRBD1 might be the D (6 bases). The CDR3 length is 15 residues. Germline V lookup: CDR1 LGHNA, CDR2 YNFKEQ. V was cut by 1 base and J by 5 bases, with 14 bases left in between.

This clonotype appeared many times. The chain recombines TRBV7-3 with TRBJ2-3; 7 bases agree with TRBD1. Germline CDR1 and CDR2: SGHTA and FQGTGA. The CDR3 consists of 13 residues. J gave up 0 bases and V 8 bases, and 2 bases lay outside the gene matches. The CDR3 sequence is CASGTVSTDTQYF. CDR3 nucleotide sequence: TGTGCCAGCGGGACAGTAAGCACAGATACGCAGTATTTT.

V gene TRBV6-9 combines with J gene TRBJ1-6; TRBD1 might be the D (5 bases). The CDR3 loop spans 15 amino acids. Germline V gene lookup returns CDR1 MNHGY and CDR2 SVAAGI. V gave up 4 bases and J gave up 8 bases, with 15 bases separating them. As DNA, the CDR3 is TGTGCCAGCAGTTCATGGACGGGGGGGGATTCACCCCTCCACTTT. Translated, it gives CASSSWTGGDSPLHF.

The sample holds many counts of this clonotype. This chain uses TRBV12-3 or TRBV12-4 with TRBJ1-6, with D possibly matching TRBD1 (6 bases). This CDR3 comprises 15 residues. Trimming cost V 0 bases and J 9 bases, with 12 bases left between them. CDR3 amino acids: CASSLARQASSPLHF. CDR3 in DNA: TGTGCCAGCAGTTTAGCCCGACAGGCTAGTTCACCCCTCCACTTT.

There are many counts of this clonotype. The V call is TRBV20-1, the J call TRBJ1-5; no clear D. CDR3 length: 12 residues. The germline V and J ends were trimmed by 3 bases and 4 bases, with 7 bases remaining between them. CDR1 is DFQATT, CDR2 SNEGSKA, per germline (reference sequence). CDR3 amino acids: CSASSGNQPQHF. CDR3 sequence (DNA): TGCAGTGCTAGTTCAGGTAATCAGCCCCAGCATTTT.

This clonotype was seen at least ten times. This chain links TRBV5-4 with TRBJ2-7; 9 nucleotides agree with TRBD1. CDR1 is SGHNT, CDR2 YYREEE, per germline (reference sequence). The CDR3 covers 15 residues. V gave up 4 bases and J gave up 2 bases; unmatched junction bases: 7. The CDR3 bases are TGTGCCAGCAGCAAAGGGACAGGGATTCCCTACGAGCAGTACTTC. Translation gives CASSKGTGIPYEQYF.

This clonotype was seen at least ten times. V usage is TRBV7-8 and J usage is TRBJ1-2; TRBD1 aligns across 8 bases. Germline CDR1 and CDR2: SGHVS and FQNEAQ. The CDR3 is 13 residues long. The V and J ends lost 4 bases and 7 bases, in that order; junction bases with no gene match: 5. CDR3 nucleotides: TGTGCCAGCAGCTACAGACAGGGGCTTGGCTACACCTTC. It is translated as CASSYRQGLGYTF.

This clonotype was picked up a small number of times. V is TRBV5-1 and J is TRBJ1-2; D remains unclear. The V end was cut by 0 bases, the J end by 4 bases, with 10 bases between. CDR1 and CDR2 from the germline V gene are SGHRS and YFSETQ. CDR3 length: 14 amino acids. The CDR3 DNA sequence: TGCGCCAGCAGCTTGGATGTGCCTGGCTATGGCTACACCTTC. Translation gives CASSLDVPGYGYTF.

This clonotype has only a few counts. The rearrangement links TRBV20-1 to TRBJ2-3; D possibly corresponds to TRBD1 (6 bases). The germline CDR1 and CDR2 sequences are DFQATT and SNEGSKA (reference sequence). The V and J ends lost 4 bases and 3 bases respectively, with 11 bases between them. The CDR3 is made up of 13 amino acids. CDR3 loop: CSAMTGGTDTQYF. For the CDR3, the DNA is TGCAGTGCTATGACAGGAGGAACAGATACGCAGTATTTT.

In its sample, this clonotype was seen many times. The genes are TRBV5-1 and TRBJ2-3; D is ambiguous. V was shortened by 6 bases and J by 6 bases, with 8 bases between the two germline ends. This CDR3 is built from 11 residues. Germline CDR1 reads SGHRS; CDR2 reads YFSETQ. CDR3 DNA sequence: TGCGCCAGCATTGATGCGGATACGCAGTATTTT. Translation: CASIDADTQYF.

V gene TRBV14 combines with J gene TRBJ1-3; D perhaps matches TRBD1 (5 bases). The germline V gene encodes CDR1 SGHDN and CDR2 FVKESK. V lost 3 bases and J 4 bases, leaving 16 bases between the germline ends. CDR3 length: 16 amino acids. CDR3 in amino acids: CASSHLIGASGNTIYF. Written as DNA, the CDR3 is TGTGCCAGCAGCCATTTAATCGGGGCGTCCGGAAACACCATATATTTT.

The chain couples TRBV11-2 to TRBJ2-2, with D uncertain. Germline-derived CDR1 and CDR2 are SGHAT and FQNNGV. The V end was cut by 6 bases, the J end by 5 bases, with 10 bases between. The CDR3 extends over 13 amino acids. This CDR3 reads CASRHGITGELFF. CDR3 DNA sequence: TGTGCCAGCAGACATGGCATAACCGGGGAGCTGTTTTTT.

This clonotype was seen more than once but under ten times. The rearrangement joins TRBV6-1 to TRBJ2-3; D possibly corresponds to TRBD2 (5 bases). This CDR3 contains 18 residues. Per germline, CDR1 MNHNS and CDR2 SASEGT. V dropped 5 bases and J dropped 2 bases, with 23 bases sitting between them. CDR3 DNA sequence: TGTGCCAGCAGTTCCTTACGGGAATCCTTATATGCCACAGATACGCAGTATTTT. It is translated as CASSSLRESLYATDTQYF.

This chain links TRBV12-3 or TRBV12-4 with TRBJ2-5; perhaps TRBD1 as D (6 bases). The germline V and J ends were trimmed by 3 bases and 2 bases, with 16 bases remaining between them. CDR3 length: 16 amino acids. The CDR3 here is CASSFWTVRAQETQYF. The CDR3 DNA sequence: TGTGCCAGCAGTTTCTGGACAGTAAGGGCTCAAGAGACCCAGTACTTC.

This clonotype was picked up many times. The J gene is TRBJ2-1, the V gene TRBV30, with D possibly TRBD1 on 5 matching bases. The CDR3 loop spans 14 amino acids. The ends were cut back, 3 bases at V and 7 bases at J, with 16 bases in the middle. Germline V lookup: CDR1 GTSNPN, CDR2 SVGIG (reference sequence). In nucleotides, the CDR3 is TGTGCCTGGAGGGAATGGGGCGACATAAATGAGCAGTTCTTC. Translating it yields CAWREWGDINEQFF.

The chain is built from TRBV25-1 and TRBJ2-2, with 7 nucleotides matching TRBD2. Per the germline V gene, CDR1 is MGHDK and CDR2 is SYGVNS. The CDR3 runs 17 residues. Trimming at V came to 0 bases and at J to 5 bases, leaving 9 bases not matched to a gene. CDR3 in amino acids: CASSEYLKGGTTGELFF. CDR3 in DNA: TGTGCCAGCAGTGAATACCTCAAGGGAGGGACGACCGGGGAGCTGTTTTTT.

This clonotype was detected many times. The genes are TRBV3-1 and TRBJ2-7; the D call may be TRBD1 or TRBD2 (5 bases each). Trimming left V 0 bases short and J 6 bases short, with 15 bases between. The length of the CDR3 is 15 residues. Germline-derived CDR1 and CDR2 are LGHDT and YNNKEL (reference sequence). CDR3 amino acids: CASSQDRQGDGEQYF. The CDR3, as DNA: TGTGCCAGCAGCCAAGATCGGCAGGGAGATGGCGAGCAGTACTTC.

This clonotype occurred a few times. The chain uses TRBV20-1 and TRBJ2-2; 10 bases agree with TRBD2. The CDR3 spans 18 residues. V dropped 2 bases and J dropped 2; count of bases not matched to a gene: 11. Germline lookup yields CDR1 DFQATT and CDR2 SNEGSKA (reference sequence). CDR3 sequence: CSARITLAGAFNTGELFF. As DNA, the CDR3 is TGCAGTGCTAGAATCACGCTAGCGGGGGCCTTCAACACCGGGGAGCTGTTTTTT.

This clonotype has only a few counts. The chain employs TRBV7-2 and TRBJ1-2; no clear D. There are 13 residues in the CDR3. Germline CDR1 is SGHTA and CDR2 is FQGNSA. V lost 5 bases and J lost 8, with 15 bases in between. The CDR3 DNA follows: TGTGCCAGCAGCCCCCGTGCGGCTGGAGGCTACACCTTC. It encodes CASSPRAAGGYTF.

For the CDR3, the DNA is TGTGCCAGCAGCCCAAGCAACATTCAGTCGATTCGGGAGCAGTACTTC. Its translation: CASSPSNIQSIREQYF. The gene calls are TRBV7-6 and TRBJ2-7, with D unresolved. V lost 5 bases to trimming and J lost 7 bases, with 24 bases between them. The CDR3 has 16 residues. CDR1 SGHVS and CDR2 FNYEAQ come from the germline V gene.

The CDR3 region is CASTRDRGRDEKLFF. The CDR3, as DNA: TGTGCCAGCACCCGGGACAGGGGAAGGGATGAAAAACTGTTTTTT. The rearrangement uses TRBV6-1 and TRBJ1-4; 10 bases map to TRBD1. Germline V CDR1 and CDR2: MNHNS, SASEGT. There are 15 residues in the CDR3. J gave up 6 bases and V 7 bases, and 8 bases lay outside the gene matches.

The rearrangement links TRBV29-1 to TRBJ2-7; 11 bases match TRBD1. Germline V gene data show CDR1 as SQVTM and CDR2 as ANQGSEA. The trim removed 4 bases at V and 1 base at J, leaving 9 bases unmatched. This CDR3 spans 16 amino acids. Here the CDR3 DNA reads TGCAGCGTTGTGGGACAGGGGGTTCTTTGGTCCTACGAGCAGTACTTC. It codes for CSVVGQGVLWSYEQYF.

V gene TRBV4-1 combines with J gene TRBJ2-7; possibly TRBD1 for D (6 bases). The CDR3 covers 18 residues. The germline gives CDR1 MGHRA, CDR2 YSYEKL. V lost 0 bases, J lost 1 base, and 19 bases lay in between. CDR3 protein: CASSQDGRRRGASYEQYF. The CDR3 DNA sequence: TGCGCCAGCAGCCAAGATGGGCGGCGCAGGGGAGCGTCCTACGAGCAGTACTTC.

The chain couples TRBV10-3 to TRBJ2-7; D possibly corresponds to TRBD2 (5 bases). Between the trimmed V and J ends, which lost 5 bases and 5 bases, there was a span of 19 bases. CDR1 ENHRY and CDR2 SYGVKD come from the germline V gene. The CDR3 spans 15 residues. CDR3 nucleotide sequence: TGTGCCATCAGTCATAATGGCCGGGGAACCCACGAGCAGTACTTC. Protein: CAISHNGRGTHEQYF.

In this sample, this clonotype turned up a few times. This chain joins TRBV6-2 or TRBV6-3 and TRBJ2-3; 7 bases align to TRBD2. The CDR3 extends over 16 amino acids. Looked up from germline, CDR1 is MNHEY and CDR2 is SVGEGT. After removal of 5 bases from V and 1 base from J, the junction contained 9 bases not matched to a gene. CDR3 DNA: TGTGCCAGCAGTAGGGGCGGGGGTCAACGCACAGATACGCAGTATTTT. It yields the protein CASSRGGGQRTDTQYF.